This note documents a single T cell receptor beta chain sequence. This table comes from immunoSEQ multiplex PCR, and its TCRdb copy is limited to in-frame clones, with some not included. Altogether around 310,000 clones are present, approximately 88% being singletons, with the ten largest covering about 5%. V shed 2 bases, J shed 10 bases, and the junction held 9 bases outside the gene matches. The CDR3 sequence is 15 residues long. The germline V gene encodes CDR1 SGDLS and CDR2 YYNGEE. This sample is part of a study of blood T cell repertoires in COVID-19. The overall study: Acute and convalescent COVID-19 specimens originated in the United States, Italy and Spain. The cDNA or gDNA used as material had been derived from T cells, B-cell-depleted T cells, or PBMCs.

Enrolled through a virtual design, the participants were between about 18 and 100 years of age and came from 24 US areas. Participant-reported clinical history was the basis for cohort assignment. The chain recombines TRBV9 with TRBJ1-5; TRBD1 matches 10 bases. This TCR came from a man aged 25-45 years who had recovered from COVID-19. Sequencing was performed on PBMCs or T cells enriched from blood (not recorded which). The CDR3 DNA reads as TGTGCCAGCAGCGTTACCGGGACAGGGGATCTCCCCCAGCATTTT. Translating it yields CASSVTGTGDLPQHF.